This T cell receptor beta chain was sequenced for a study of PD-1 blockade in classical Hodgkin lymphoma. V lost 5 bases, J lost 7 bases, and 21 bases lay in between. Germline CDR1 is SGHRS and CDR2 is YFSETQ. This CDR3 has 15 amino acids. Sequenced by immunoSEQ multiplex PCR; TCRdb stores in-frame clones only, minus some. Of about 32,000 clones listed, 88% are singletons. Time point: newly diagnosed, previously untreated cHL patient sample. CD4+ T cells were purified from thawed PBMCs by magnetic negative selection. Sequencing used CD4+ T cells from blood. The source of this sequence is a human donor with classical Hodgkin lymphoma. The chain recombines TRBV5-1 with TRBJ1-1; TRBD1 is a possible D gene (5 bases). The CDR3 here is CASRFSDGQGGEAFF. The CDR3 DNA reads TGCGCCAGCAGGTTTTCCGACGGCCAGGGTGGTGAAGCTTTCTTT.